This T cell receptor beta chain was sequenced for a study of blood T cell repertoires in COVID-19 (dated by TCRdb to 2020 to 2022). A note on the overall study: Samples from collaborators originated in the United States, Italy and Spain and spanned both the acute and convalescent phases of COVID-19. The material from the prospective study consisted of cDNA or gDNA derived from T cells, B-cell-depleted T cells, or PBMCs. Subjects who had been exposed to COVID-19, were actively infected with it, or had recovered from it provided the deeply sampled blood TCRbeta repertoires that made up the dataset. The repertoires were released in a freely available public database intended as a resource for research on the immune response to SARS-CoV-2. The samples were drawn from the first 160 participants of the ongoing ImmuneRACE study and from 1,254 subjects provided by 6 global collaborators. The sample metadata nearly always contained a de-identified subject ID, COVID-19 status, age in years and sex. Where available, HLA class I and class II types were obtained from metadata supplied by the sample provider rather than from assay-based typing.

TCRbeta CDR3 regions were amplified from genomic DNA by means of the immunoSEQ Assay, a bias-controlled multiplex PCR. The paper's processing steps were these. The number of nucleated cells in each sample was estimated by amplification of reference gene primers within the assay. To quantify the absolute abundance of each unique TCRbeta CDR3 rearrangement, sequence reads were collapsed and filtered. For each sample, productive Simpson clonality was calculated by taking the square root of Simpson's diversity index across productive rearrangements. Entries here come from immuneACCESS through TCRdb and include only in-frame sequences with V and J called. Some clones fail to appear in such tables; in the studies checked, an unresolved V gene covers under half of the shortfall, and the cause of the remainder is unknown. V and J calls and clone size are those listed in that table; D and trimming were worked out from the DNA. A total of about 210,000 clones appear in this sample, 70% to 90% of them only once. The ten largest clones add up to roughly 2.4% of the sample.

Enrolling through a virtual design, the prospective study's participants ranged in age from roughly 18 to 95 years and lived across roughly 24 United States geographic areas. Cohort assignment in the prospective study relied on participant-reported clinical history from a screening survey and a study questionnaire. In the prospective study, whole blood, serum and a nasopharyngeal or oropharyngeal swab were collected from each participant by mobile phlebotomists. Prospective study participants could optionally give additional blood draws and questionnaires over an approximately 2-month period. Blood samples from the prospective study were shipped frozen or at room temperature prior to DNA extraction. Study-wide findings and limitations: The amount of clinical and demographic metadata varied by source and participant and was provided uncurated.

To note about this clone: The antigen it binds to is not known. No qualities accompany the bases; no much larger clone lies one base away.

This receptor was obtained from a woman aged 40-49 years with acute COVID-19. Material for sequencing was PBMCs or T cells enriched from blood (not recorded which).

The encoded CDR3 is CASSLDRGGWVNTEAFF. The nucleotide sequence is given as TGTGCCAGCAGCTTAGACAGGGGTGGGTGGGTGAACACTGAAGCTTTCTTT. The chain employs TRBV7-2 and TRBJ1-1; 7 bases in between match TRBD1. CDR1 SGHTA and CDR2 FQGNSA were looked up in the germline V gene. After removal of 1 base from V and 0 bases from J, the junction retains 8 bases not matched to a gene. The CDR3 holds 17 amino acids from the cysteine to the phenylalanine. This entry keeps only the CDR3 DNA: 51 bases, framed from base 1. Reference TRBV7-2 and TRBJ1-1 proteins supply the regions before and after the CDR3; the full variable domain is: GAGVSQSPSNKVTEKGKDVELRCDPISGHTALYWYRQSLGQGLEFLIYFQGNSAPDKSGLPSDRFSAERTGGSVSTLTIQRTQQEDSAVYLCASSLDRGGWVNTEAFFGQGTRLTVV.